These 30 T cell receptor beta chains share one sample of origin, sequenced in a study of Ad26.COV2.S vaccination and SARS-CoV-2 variants (dated by TCRdb to 2020 to 2022). This sample's treatment or condition label indicates: approximately 18 received Ad26.COV2.S at low or high dose, single or two shots; 5 received placebo; per-sample allocation not given. For vaccine and placebo recipients, the sequenced repertoires came from samples collected on day 63 after the first injection. The method was the immunoSEQ multiplex PCR assay. Not all clones reach the TCRdb copy of this immuneACCESS table, which keeps in-frame sequences only. Checked studies attribute under half of the gap to unresolved V genes and leave the rest unexplained. This sample lists about 350,000 clones; more than 75% were detected once. The top ten constitute around 3.6% of the sample. The sample here was peripheral blood, taken in a trial of Ad26.COV2.S vaccine versus placebo. The receptor source for this set is a person between 18 and 65 years old who received the Ad26.COV2.S COVID-19 vaccine or a placebo.

This chain links TRBV5-1 with TRBJ2-5; TRBD2 might be the D (6 bases). Germline V gene sequence: CDR1 SGHRS, CDR2 YFSETQ. With 4 bases removed from V and 2 bases from J, the gap between germline ends came to 6 bases. This CDR3 has 12 amino acids. In DNA, the CDR3 is TGCGCCAGCAGCGGGGGGCAAGAGACCCAGTACTTC. This sequence encodes CASSGGQETQYF.

The chain uses TRBV7-2 and TRBJ1-1, with 7 bases matching TRBD1. Germline values: CDR1 SGHTA, CDR2 FQGNSA. This CDR3 comprises 16 residues. J gave up 4 bases and V 5 bases, and 13 bases lay outside the gene matches. The CDR3 nucleotides are TGTGCCAGCAGCACCAGACAGGGTGGGGTGGGCACTGAAGCTTTCTTT. This sequence encodes CASSTRQGGVGTEAFF.

The chain has TRBV3-1 (or the pseudogene TRBV3-2) and TRBJ1-1; D not certain. Trimming stripped 1 base from V and 1 base from J, with 4 bases between. There are 13 residues in the CDR3. The germline V gene encodes CDR1 LGHDT and CDR2 YNNKEL (reference sequence). CDR3 bases: TGTGCCAGCAGCCAAGGTAGGAACACTGAAGCTTTCTTT. Its protein is CASSQGRNTEAFF.

V and J are TRBV4-3 and TRBJ1-5; 7 bases are shared with TRBD1. The germline V gene encodes CDR1 LGHNA and CDR2 YSLEER. There are 15 residues in the CDR3. V lost 5 bases, J lost 5 bases, and 9 bases stayed unmatched. CDR3 amino acids: CASSFSGGSDQPQHF. The CDR3 DNA sequence: TGCGCCAGCAGCTTCTCAGGGGGGAGCGATCAGCCCCAGCATTTT.

V usage is TRBV7-6 and J usage is TRBJ1-4, with D uncertain. CDR1 and CDR2 from the germline V gene are SGHVS and FNYEAQ. The CDR3 is made up of 15 amino acids. V dropped 5 bases and J dropped 0 bases, with 10 bases sitting between them. The CDR3 DNA reads as TGTGCCAGCAGCGCTGATACGGCAACTAATGAAAAACTGTTTTTT. Translated, it gives CASSADTATNEKLFF.

This clone occurred once. The V and J genes are TRBV6-5 and TRBJ2-7; 8 bases map to TRBD1. V was pared by 6 bases and J by 3 bases, with 7 bases of the junction left unmatched. Germline V gene lookup returns CDR1 MNHEY and CDR2 SVGAGI. The CDR3 totals 14 residues. The CDR3 protein is CASRGTGQLYEQYF. The CDR3, as DNA: TGTGCCAGCAGGGGGACAGGTCAGCTCTACGAGCAGTACTTC.

The chain has TRBV11-3 and TRBJ2-1; no definite D call. V was shortened by 5 bases and J by 4 bases, with 15 bases between the two germline ends. CDR1 SGHNT and CDR2 YENEEA come from the germline V gene. The CDR3 is made up of 15 amino acids. In DNA form, the CDR3 reads TGTGCCAGCAGCCGTATCCCGGTGGGGTACAATGAGCAGTTCTTC. Translated, it gives CASSRIPVGYNEQFF.

The J gene is TRBJ2-2, the V gene TRBV2; D is uncertain. Germline assignment: CDR1 SNHLY and CDR2 FYNNEI. This CDR3 region has 15 residues. V shed 3 bases and J shed 6 bases, with 14 bases lying between them. In nucleotides, the CDR3 is TGTGCCAGCAGTGATCAAGGGCGCACGGCCGGGGAGCTGTTTTTT. It codes for CASSDQGRTAGELFF.

This rearrangement joins TRBV11-2 to TRBJ1-1, with D perhaps matching TRBD1 (5 bases). CDR1 SGHAT and CDR2 FQNNGV come from the germline V gene. V gave up 5 bases and J gave up 6 bases, with 13 bases separating them. The CDR3 runs to 13 residues. The chain's CDR3 is CASSPLREAEAFF. DNA of the CDR3: TGTGCCAGCAGCCCCCTCAGGGAGGCTGAAGCTTTCTTT. Drawing the rest from reference TRBV11-2 and TRBJ1-1, the complete variable domain is EAGVAQSPRYKIIEKRQSVAFWCNPISGHATLYWYQQILGQGPKLLIQFQNNGVVDDSQLPKDRFSAERLKGVDSTLKIQPAKLEDSAVYLCASSPLREAEAFFGQGTRLTVV.

CDR3 loop: CASSLREENTEAFF. CDR3 DNA: TGTGCCAGCAGCTTAAGGGAGGAAAACACTGAAGCTTTCTTT. V usage is TRBV7-9 and J usage is TRBJ1-1; no definite D call. Germline V gene lookup returns CDR1 SEHNR and CDR2 FQNEAQ (reference sequence). Trimming cost V 2 bases and J 2 bases, with 9 bases left between them. The CDR3 spans 14 residues. Full variable domain (remainder filled in from reference TRBV7-9 and TRBJ1-1): DTGVSQNPRHKITKRGQNVTFRCDPISEHNRLYWYRQTLGQGPEFLTYFQNEAQLEKSRLLSDRFSAERPKGSFSTLEIQRTEQGDSAMYLCASSLREENTEAFFGQGTRLTVV.

This chain joins TRBV7-2 and TRBJ1-4; D is undetermined. CDR1 is SGHTA, CDR2 FQGNSA, per germline. V was shortened by 10 bases and J by 6 bases, with 18 bases between the two germline ends. This CDR3 is built from 14 residues. The CDR3 DNA reads as TGTGCCATTAAGGTTGAGGGTGAGGATGAAAAACTGTTTTTT. Its protein product is CAIKVEGEDEKLFF.

The V call is TRBV12-5, the J call TRBJ1-1, with unresolved D. CDR3 length: 15 amino acids. Germline V gene data show CDR1 as LGHNT and CDR2 as FRNRAP. V lost 2 bases to trimming and J lost 1 base, with 11 bases between them. The CDR3 coding sequence is TGTGCTAGTGGTTTGTTACTTACAGCGAACACTGAAGCTTTCTTT. Translating gives CASGLLLTANTEAFF.

The genes are TRBV3-1 (or the pseudogene TRBV3-2) and TRBJ1-4, with a tentative D call TRBD1 (5 bases). This CDR3 spans 11 amino acids. V dropped 6 bases and J dropped 10 bases, with 9 bases sitting between them. Germline CDR1 and CDR2: LGHDT and YNNKEL (reference sequence). The CDR3 region is CASSTGGKLFF. CDR3 nucleotides: TGTGCCAGCAGTACGGGGGGAAAACTGTTTTTT.

The chain has TRBV5-1 and TRBJ1-2; 11 bases are shared with TRBD1. The CDR3 consists of 16 residues. The V segment lost 4 bases and the J segment 8 bases; nucleotides outside the gene matches: 13. Germline V gene lookup returns CDR1 SGHRS and CDR2 YFSETQ. The CDR3 loop is CASSPRGGQGAGGYTF. The CDR3 region has the DNA TGCGCCAGCAGCCCGAGGGGCGGACAGGGGGCGGGCGGCTACACCTTC.

The gene calls are TRBV30 and TRBJ1-1; D is undetermined. Germline-derived CDR1 and CDR2 are GTSNPN and SVGIG (reference sequence). The ends were cut back, 2 bases at V and 6 bases at J, with 13 bases in the middle. CDR3 length: 13 amino acids. The CDR3 sequence: CAWSPRNFAEAFF. The CDR3 region has the DNA TGTGCCTGGAGTCCCAGGAATTTCGCTGAAGCTTTCTTT.

The chain carries TRBV6-5 and TRBJ1-1, with 10 bases aligning to TRBD1. The CDR3 totals 16 residues. V lost 0 bases, J lost 6 bases, and 7 bases stayed unmatched. CDR1 is MNHEY and CDR2 is SVGAGI in the germline V gene. CDR3 bases: TGTGCCAGCAGTTACTCGATCGGACAGGGGGTAGCTGAAGCTTTCTTT. The encoded protein is CASSYSIGQGVAEAFF.

V gene TRBV27 combines with J gene TRBJ1-5; 7 bases map to TRBD1. The CDR3 sequence is 14 residues long. The J segment lost 12 bases and the V segment lost 2 bases, leaving 10 bases of the junction unmatched. Germline CDR1 and CDR2: MNHEY and SMNVEV (reference sequence). CDR3 amino acids: CASSLTKTGILQHF. CDR3 sequence (DNA): TGTGCCAGCAGTTTAACCAAGACAGGGATTCTCCAGCATTTT.

This chain links TRBV5-1 with TRBJ1-3, with 8 bases lining up with TRBD1. Germline assignment: CDR1 SGHRS and CDR2 YFSETQ. Trimming at V came to 2 bases and at J to 5 bases, leaving 3 bases not matched to a gene. The CDR3 length is 14 residues. CDR3 amino acids: CASSFGQGRNTIYF. The CDR3, as DNA: TGCGCCAGCAGCTTTGGACAGGGACGAAACACCATATATTTT.

The chain uses TRBV2 and TRBJ1-6; D perhaps matches TRBD1 (6 bases). The CDR3 length is 15 residues. CDR1 is SNHLY, CDR2 FYNNEI, per germline. Trimming cost V 6 bases and J 5 bases, with 14 bases left between them. The CDR3 here is CASSRFQGNNSPLHF. In nucleotides, the CDR3 is TGTGCCAGCAGCCGCTTTCAGGGGAATAATTCACCCCTCCACTTT.

The J gene is TRBJ2-7, the V gene TRBV19, with D tentatively TRBD2 (6 bases). Germline V CDR1 and CDR2: LNHDA, SQIVND (reference sequence). Trimming took off 3 bases at V and 1 base at J, with 10 bases between the two ends. The CDR3 loop spans 14 amino acids. Here the CDR3 DNA reads TGTGCCAGTAGTATTGGGACTCAATCCTACGAGCAGTACTTC. Encoded protein: CASSIGTQSYEQYF.

The J gene is TRBJ1-2, the V gene TRBV2; weak D call: TRBD1 (6 bases). CDR1 is SNHLY, CDR2 FYNNEI, per germline. The CDR3 is made up of 16 amino acids. V was clipped by 0 bases and J by 0 bases, with 11 bases between them. The CDR3 region is CASSEAGQGTNYGYTF. DNA of the CDR3: TGTGCCAGCAGTGAAGCGGGGCAGGGGACTAACTATGGCTACACCTTC.

The V call is TRBV19, the J call TRBJ1-1; 11 nucleotides agree with TRBD1. This CDR3 has 14 residues. Unmatched junction bases numbered 6, after V lost 5 bases and J lost 7 bases. In germline, CDR1 is LNHDA, CDR2 SQIVND (reference sequence). CDR3 bases: TGTGCCAGTAGTCCCCGGACAGGGGGCTTTGAAGCTTTCTTT. It encodes CASSPRTGGFEAFF. The whole variable domain, remainder taken from reference TRBV19 and TRBJ1-1, is DGGITQSPKYLFRKEGQNVTLSCEQNLNHDAMYWYRQDPGQGLRLIYYSQIVNDFQKGDIAEGYSVSREKKESFPLTVTSAQKNPTAFYLCASSPRTGGFEAFFGQGTRLTVV.

This chain links TRBV5-1 with TRBJ1-2; D not certain. The V end lost 5 bases, the J end lost 3 bases, and 14 bases lay between the germline ends. This CDR3 has 14 amino acids. Germline V lookup: CDR1 SGHRS, CDR2 YFSETQ. The CDR3 spells CASSVSSRDYGYTF. In DNA form, the CDR3 reads TGCGCCAGCAGTGTCAGTTCTAGGGACTATGGCTACACCTTC. Full variable domain (missing parts from reference TRBV5-1 and TRBJ1-2): KAGVTQTPRYLIKTRGQQVTLSCSPISGHRSVSWYQQTPGQGLQFLFEYFSETQRNKGNFPGRFSGRQFSNSRSEMNVSTLELGDSALYLCASSVSSRDYGYTFGSGTRLTVV.

In its sample, this clone was seen a few times. V usage is TRBV7-2 and J usage is TRBJ1-6, with a weak D call TRBD1 (5 bases). The V end lost 5 bases, the J end lost 9 bases, and 14 bases lay between the germline ends. Per germline, CDR1 SGHTA and CDR2 FQGNSA. There are 14 residues in the CDR3. This CDR3 reads CASSRGVTGSPLHF. The DNA of the CDR3 is TGTGCCAGCAGCCGGGGGGTTACGGGTTCACCCCTCCACTTT.

The J gene is TRBJ2-1, the V gene TRBV6-5, with 8 bases aligning to TRBD2. With 8 bases clipped from V and 6 bases from J, the junction kept 6 bases outside the gene matches. CDR3 size: 13 residues. Germline V gives CDR1 MNHEY, CDR2 SVGAGI. CDR3 residues: CASSPGGGNEQFF. DNA of the CDR3: TGTGCCAGCTCCCCGGGGGGGGGCAATGAGCAGTTCTTC.

This chain joins TRBV6-5 and TRBJ1-1; 12 bases align to TRBD1. Germline V CDR1 and CDR2: MNHEY, SVGAGI. V gave up 5 bases and J gave up 12 bases; unmatched junction bases: 10. The CDR3 contains 14 residues. Here the CDR3 reads CASSTDSGQGASFF. CDR3 in DNA: TGTGCCAGCAGTACAGATTCGGGACAGGGGGCTTCTTTCTTT.

This chain uses TRBV7-8 with TRBJ2-1, with 13 nucleotides matching TRBD2. The CDR3 is made up of 20 amino acids. J gave up 0 bases and V 6 bases, and 14 bases lay outside the gene matches. Looked up from germline, CDR1 is SGHVS and CDR2 is FQNEAQ. CDR3 nucleotides: TGTGCCAGCAGTCCCCGGGGGGGACTAGCGGGGCTAAGCTCCTACAATGAGCAGTTCTTC. Its translation: CASSPRGGLAGLSSYNEQFF.

The rearrangement uses TRBV11-2 and TRBJ2-1; possible D gene TRBD1, 5 bases. CDR1 SGHAT and CDR2 FQNNGV come from the germline V gene. The CDR3 covers 15 residues. Trimming left V 3 bases short and J 0 bases short, with 9 bases between. The CDR3 DNA reads as TGTGCCAGCAGCTTCGCAGGGCTCTCCTACAATGAGCAGTTCTTC. It codes for CASSFAGLSYNEQFF.

The chain recombines TRBV10-3 with TRBJ1-1; 7 bases map to TRBD1. The ends lost 3 bases at V and 0 bases at J; junction bases unmatched: 16. This CDR3 spans 19 amino acids. Germline V lookup: CDR1 ENHRY, CDR2 SYGVKD. CDR3 loop: CAISDPDGQGDWMNTEAFF. CDR3 DNA: TGTGCCATCAGTGACCCCGACGGTCAGGGGGATTGGATGAACACTGAAGCTTTCTTT.

There are many counts of this clone. V gene TRBV4-1 combines with J gene TRBJ1-5; D not certain. CDR3 size: 19 residues. V lost 1 base and J lost 0, with 19 bases in between. Germline V lookup: CDR1 MGHRA, CDR2 YSYEKL. CDR3 DNA: TGCGCCAGCAGCCAAGGATATGAAAAGATGAAAAATAGCAATCAGCCCCAGCATTTT. This sequence encodes CASSQGYEKMKNSNQPQHF.